What follows describes a single T cell receptor (beta chain). The antigen is not known. This entry belongs to a study of blood T cells in healthy people across ages. The CDR3 is 15 residues long. From germline, CDR1 is SGHVS and CDR2 FQNEAQ. Trimming pared 5 bases from V and 7 bases from J, leaving 18 bases between. Through a sample-barcoded 5' primer and a J-beta primer mix, a second PCR was run for roughly 6 to 12 cycles. One entry per CDR3 protein results from TCRdb running MiXCR on the 5' RACE reads. The table lists hundreds of thousands of distinct CDR3 sequences, roughly 64% of them singletons. Whole-study results and caveats: Total diversity from one million sequenced T cells was likely underestimated. Both naive CD4+ cell counts and diversity were greater in long-lived donors than in aged donors.

The sequence came from a man aged 25 to 40 in good health. The chain has TRBV7-8 and TRBJ2-1; TRBD1 is a possible D gene (5 bases). Input material: blood. The CDR3 DNA sequence: TGTGCCAGCAGCCGCCGATTCGAAAGGGGAAATGAGCAGTTCTTC. This encodes CASSRRFERGNEQFF.